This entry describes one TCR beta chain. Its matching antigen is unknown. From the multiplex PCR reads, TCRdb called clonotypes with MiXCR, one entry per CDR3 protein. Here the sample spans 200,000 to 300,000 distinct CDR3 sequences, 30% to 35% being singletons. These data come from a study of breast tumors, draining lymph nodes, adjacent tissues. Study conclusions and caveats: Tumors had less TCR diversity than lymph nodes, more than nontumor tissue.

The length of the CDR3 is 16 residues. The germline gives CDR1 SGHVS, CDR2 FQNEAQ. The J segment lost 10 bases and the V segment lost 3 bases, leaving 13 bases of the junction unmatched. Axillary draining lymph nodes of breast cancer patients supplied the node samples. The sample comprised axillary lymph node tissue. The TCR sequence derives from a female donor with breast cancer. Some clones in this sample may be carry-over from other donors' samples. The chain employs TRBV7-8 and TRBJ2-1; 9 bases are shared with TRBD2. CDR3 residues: CASSFTAAGGVREQFF. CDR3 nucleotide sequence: TGTGCCAGCAGCTTCACGGCAGCGGGAGGCGTTAGGGAGCAGTTCTTC.